The 17 T cell receptor beta chains listed next were all sequenced from one sample in a study of T cell responses to AZD1222 COVID-19 vaccine. Assay: immunoSEQ multiplex PCR; the TCRdb copy retains only in-frame clones and omits some. The sample contains more than 85,000 clones, 85% to 90% of which appear only once. The material was peripheral blood, obtained on day 0 of AZD1222 vaccination. These receptor sequences come from an adult in good health.

This chain connects TRBV7-2 to TRBJ2-7; D remains ambiguous. The CDR3 is made up of 17 amino acids. In germline, CDR1 is SGHTA, CDR2 FQGNSA. V lost 4 bases and J 2 bases, leaving 21 bases between the germline ends. The CDR3 here is CASSSYPRPRIAYEQYF. The CDR3 DNA reads as TGTGCCAGCAGCTCCTACCCCCGTCCCAGGATCGCCTACGAGCAGTACTTC.

This chain links TRBV27 with TRBJ2-7, with unresolved D. This CDR3 region has 13 residues. Germline assignment: CDR1 MNHEY and CDR2 SMNVEV (reference sequence). V was clipped by 5 bases and J by 3 bases, with 11 bases between them. CDR3 region: CASSTRRGYEQYF. The CDR3, as DNA: TGTGCCAGCAGTACCCGTCGAGGCTACGAGCAGTACTTC.

The V call is TRBV14, the J call TRBJ2-7, with D maybe TRBD2 (6 bases). The ends were cut back, 4 bases at V and 2 bases at J, with 21 bases in the middle. The CDR3 has 17 amino acids. CDR1 and CDR2 (germline): SGHDN, FVKESK. Here the CDR3 DNA reads TGTGCCAGCAGCCTCAGGAGGGGTTCGACCTCTCCCTACGAGCAGTACTTC. Translating gives CASSLRRGSTSPYEQYF.

The chain combines TRBV30 with TRBJ1-6; no clear D. Germline CDR1 is GTSNPN and CDR2 is SVGIG (reference sequence). This CDR3 region has 15 residues. The V gene lost 0 bases and the J gene lost 7 bases, with 13 bases spanning the gap. This CDR3 is CAWSVPGVWNSPLHF. Here the CDR3 DNA reads TGTGCCTGGAGTGTACCCGGGGTATGGAATTCACCCCTCCACTTT.

This chain connects TRBV5-1 to TRBJ2-1; D is uncertain. Germline V gene sequence: CDR1 SGHRS, CDR2 YFSETQ. The CDR3 is 15 residues long. With 0 bases removed from V and 5 bases from J, the gap between germline ends came to 12 bases. This chain's CDR3 is CASSLGVSLNNEQFF. DNA of the CDR3: TGCGCCAGCAGCTTGGGGGTCAGCCTCAACAATGAGCAGTTCTTC.

This sequence joins TRBV5-1 and TRBJ2-5; 7 nucleotides line up with TRBD1. V dropped 4 bases and J dropped 1; count of bases not matched to a gene: 1. This CDR3 has 13 residues. Germline values: CDR1 SGHRS, CDR2 YFSETQ. The CDR3 here is CASSGDSQETQYF. The CDR3 DNA reads as TGCGCCAGCAGCGGGGACAGCCAAGAGACCCAGTACTTC.

J is TRBJ2-2 and V is TRBV9; D may be TRBD1 (6 bases). V gave up 4 bases and J gave up 5 bases, with 12 bases separating them. This CDR3 contains 14 residues. Germline V CDR1 and CDR2: SGDLS, YYNGEE. The CDR3: CASSTVQGTGELFF. As DNA, the CDR3 is TGTGCCAGCAGCACGGTACAGGGTACCGGGGAGCTGTTTTTT.

The V call is TRBV18, the J call TRBJ1-4, with 12 bases aligning to TRBD1. Germline V gene lookup returns CDR1 KGHSH and CDR2 LQKENI. V lost 3 bases, J lost 10 bases, and 9 bases stayed unmatched. This CDR3 comprises 16 residues. CDR3 nucleotide sequence: TGTGCCAGCTCACCCCCTAGTGGGACAGGGGGCGGAAAACTGTTTTTT. Translating gives CASSPPSGTGGGKLFF.

The chain uses TRBV7-2 and TRBJ1-3; no clear D. V dropped 2 bases and J dropped 8 bases, with 7 bases sitting between them. The CDR3 length is 12 residues. Germline values: CDR1 SGHTA, CDR2 FQGNSA. CDR3 sequence (DNA): TGTGCCAGCAGCTTAACCCGTGACACCATATATTTT. It codes for CASSLTRDTIYF.

The chain is built from TRBV3-1 (or the pseudogene TRBV3-2) and TRBJ1-1, with D possibly being TRBD1 (6 bases). CDR3 length: 16 residues. Trimming cost V 1 base and J 0 bases, with 12 bases left between them. CDR1 and CDR2 from the germline V gene are LGHDT and YNNKEL (reference sequence). The CDR3 sequence is CASSQAPRTVNTEAFF. Here the CDR3 DNA reads TGTGCCAGCAGCCAAGCGCCACGGACAGTGAACACTGAAGCTTTCTTT.

The chain combines TRBV5-1 with TRBJ2-2; TRBD1 aligns across 10 bases. V gave up 7 bases and J gave up 6 bases; unmatched junction bases: 9. The CDR3 length is 15 residues. Germline loops: CDR1 SGHRS, CDR2 YFSETQ. The CDR3 nucleotides read TGCGCCAGCTCCCGGGACAGGGGTCAGCCCGGGGAGCTGTTTTTT. It codes for CASSRDRGQPGELFF.

The chain carries TRBV7-8 and TRBJ2-1; D gene ambiguous. The CDR3 is made up of 14 amino acids. Per the germline V gene, CDR1 is SGHVS and CDR2 is FQNEAQ. V lost 3 bases to trimming and J lost 6 bases, with 12 bases between them. CDR3: CASSFKPRFNEQFF. CDR3 DNA: TGTGCCAGCAGCTTCAAGCCCCGGTTCAATGAGCAGTTCTTC.

The chain uses TRBV5-1 and TRBJ1-2; 8 bases align to TRBD1. The CDR3 contains 14 residues. V lost 4 bases and J lost 8; bases outside the gene matches: 10. In germline, CDR1 is SGHRS, CDR2 YFSETQ. DNA for the CDR3: TGCGCCAGCAGCCTCCGGACAGGGTCCGTCGGCTACACCTTC. This sequence encodes CASSLRTGSVGYTF.

The V gene is TRBV5-1, the J gene TRBJ2-1; 9 bases are a match to TRBD2. The CDR3 length is 16 residues. The trim removed 0 bases at V and 10 bases at J, leaving 11 bases unmatched. The germline CDR1 and CDR2 sequences are SGHRS and YFSETQ. CDR3 amino acids: CASSLAPGTSSGEQFF. The CDR3 DNA sequence: TGCGCCAGCAGCTTGGCTCCCGGGACTAGCTCGGGGGAGCAGTTCTTC.

This chain connects TRBV15 to TRBJ2-3; 9 nucleotides align to TRBD2. CDR1 and CDR2 (germline): LNHNV, YYDKDF (reference sequence). The CDR3 is 16 residues long. Germline trimming cut 4 bases from V and 0 bases from J; bases unmatched to any gene: 5. The CDR3 DNA follows: TGTGCCACCAGCAAGGGCGGGAGGGCTAGCACAGATACGCAGTATTTT. Translating it yields CATSKGGRASTDTQYF.

V is TRBV5-1 and J is TRBJ2-7, with TRBD1 identical over 8 bases. The CDR3 has 14 residues. Germline trimming cut 4 bases from V and 7 bases from J; bases unmatched to any gene: 10. The V gene's germline CDR1 is SGHRS and CDR2 YFSETQ. The chain's CDR3 is CASSPPTGVGEQYF. The CDR3 DNA reads TGCGCCAGCAGCCCCCCGACAGGGGTGGGGGAGCAGTACTTC.

This clone showed up just once. V is TRBV11-3 and J is TRBJ1-3; D not certain. The CDR3 length is 13 residues. The germline CDR1 and CDR2 sequences are SGHNT and YENEEA. Trimming took 0 bases from V and 4 from J, leaving 4 bases between them. CDR3 amino acids: CASSLDAGNTIYF. DNA for the CDR3: TGTGCCAGCAGCTTAGACGCGGGAAACACCATATATTTT. Full variable domain (rest looked up from reference TRBV11-3 and TRBJ1-3): EAGVVQSPRYKIIEKKQPVAFWCNPISGHNTLYWYLQNLGQGPELLIRYENEEAVDDSQLPKDRFSAERLKGVDSTLKIQPAELGDSAVYLCASSLDAGNTIYFGEGSWLTVV.